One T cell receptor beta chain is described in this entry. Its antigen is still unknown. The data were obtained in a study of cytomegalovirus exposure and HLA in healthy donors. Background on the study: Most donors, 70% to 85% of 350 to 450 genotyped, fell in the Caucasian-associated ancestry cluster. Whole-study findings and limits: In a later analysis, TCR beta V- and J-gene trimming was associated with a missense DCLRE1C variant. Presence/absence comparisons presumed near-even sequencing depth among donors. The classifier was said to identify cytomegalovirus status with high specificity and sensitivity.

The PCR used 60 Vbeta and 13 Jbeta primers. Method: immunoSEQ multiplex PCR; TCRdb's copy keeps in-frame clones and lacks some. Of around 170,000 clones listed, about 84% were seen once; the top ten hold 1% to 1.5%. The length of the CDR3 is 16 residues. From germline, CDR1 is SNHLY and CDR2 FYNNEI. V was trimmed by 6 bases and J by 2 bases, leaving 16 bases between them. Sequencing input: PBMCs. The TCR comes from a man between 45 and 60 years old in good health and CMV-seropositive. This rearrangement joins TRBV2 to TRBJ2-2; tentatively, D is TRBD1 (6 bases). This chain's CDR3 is CASSLRDTKNTGELFF. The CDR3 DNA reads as TGTGCCAGCAGCCTCCGGGACACCAAAAACACCGGGGAGCTGTTTTTT. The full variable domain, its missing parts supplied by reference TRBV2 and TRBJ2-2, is EPEVTQTPSHQVTQMGQEVILRCVPISNHLYFYWYRQILGQKVEFLVSFYNNEISEKSEIFDDQFSVERPDGSNFTLKIRSTKLEDSAMYFCASSLRDTKNTGELFFGEGSRLTVL.